This T cell receptor (beta chain) was captured in a study of a mutant IDH1 vaccine in newly diagnosed glioma. The CDR3 has 14 residues. CDR1 MRHNA and CDR2 SNTAGT come from the germline V gene. V was pared by 2 bases and J by 2 bases, with 6 bases between. Data came from immunoSEQ multiplex PCR; TCRdb stores just in-frame clones and leaves some out. Here the sample spans 35,000 to 55,000 clones, around 81% being singletons. On this clone itself: The antigen is unknown.

The sample's time point: week 35, safety follow-up. Alongside topical imiquimod, each dose of vaccine comprised 300 ug of mutant IDH1 20-mer peptide. This specimen consisted of PBMCs, obtained from a glioma patient whose treatment included an IDH1 peptide vaccine. This TCR derives from a woman aged 40 to 50 with glioma. Some clones in this sample may be carry-over from other donors' samples. The rearrangement links TRBV6-4 to TRBJ2-2; D gene uncertain. As DNA, the CDR3 is TGTGCCAGCAGTGACACCGATAACACCGGGGAGCTGTTTTTT. It encodes CASSDTDNTGELFF.